Listed below are T cell receptor beta chains from one sample, sequenced in a study of shared clonotypes between healthy human individuals. The method was immunoSEQ multiplex PCR; TCRdb's version includes in-frame clones alone and lacks a portion of them. The repertoire holds 1.6 million or so clones, with roughly 96% as singletons. Sample: naive CD4+ T cells sorted from blood. The receptors shown here come from a man younger than 40 in good health. CDR3s include the opening cysteine and the closing phenylalanine or tryptophan. A D gene is named only where the DNA matches it firmly. Some rows have no size entry. The others give once, few or many, or a class for an expanded clone.

TRBJ2-5	13	TRBV10-1	-	-	TGCGCCAGCAGTGGGGACCCCTCGGAGACCCAGTACTTC	CASSGDPSETQYF
TRBJ2-2	16	TRBV19	-	-	TGTGCCAGTAGGGTCGGGGGCGGATCGAACACCGGGGAGCTGTTTTTT	CASRVGGGSNTGELFF
TRBJ2-7	13	TRBV15	once	-	TGTGCCACCAGCCCGCGCACCCCCTACGAGCAGTACTTC	CATSPRTPYEQYF
TRBJ2-4	16	TRBV5-5	-	TRBD1	TGTGCCAGCAGCTCCCGTGACAGGGGCGGGAAAAACATTCAGTACTTC	CASSSRDRGGKNIQYF
TRBJ2-3	15	TRBV5-1	-	-	TGCGCCAGCAGCTATACAGGAGCCGACCCGGATACGCAGTATTTT	CASSYTGADPDTQYF
TRBJ1-2	14	TRBV29-1	-	-	TGCAGCGTTGAGTGGATTGAGGGGAACTATGGCTACACCTTC	CSVEWIEGNYGYTF
TRBJ1-2	12	TRBV5-4	-	TRBD1	TGTGCCAGCAGCGTCAGACAGGGATTCTACACCTTC	CASSVRQGFYTF
TRBJ2-5	14	TRBV5-1	-	-	TGCGCCAGCAGCTTGAGATCGGGGGAAGAGACCCAGTACTTC	CASSLRSGEETQYF
TRBJ2-3	14	TRBV5-1	-	-	TGCGCCAGCAGCTTGGAATCAGTCGTAGATACGCAGTATTTT	CASSLESVVDTQYF
TRBJ1-3	14	TRBV5-6	-	-	TGTGCCAGCAGCCGCACGGGTTTTAGAAACACCATATATTTT	CASSRTGFRNTIYF
TRBJ2-6	16	TRBV5-4	-	TRBD1	TGTGCCAGCAGCTTGGCTCAGGGGGCTGGGGCCAACGTCCTGACTTTC	CASSLAQGAGANVLTF
TRBJ1-1	14	TRBV2	-	-	TGTGCCAGCAGTGAAGGCCGGATTGGAACTGAAGCTTTCTTT	CASSEGRIGTEAFF
TRBJ2-2	20	TRBV9	-	-	TGTGCCAGCAGCCCGGGACAGGGCCGCGTCGGGACTAGCGACACCGGGGAGCTGTTTTTT	CASSPGQGRVGTSDTGELFF
TRBJ1-4	16	TRBV5-1	-	-	TGCGCCAGCAGTGCCGTCGGGGGGCTGATTAATGAAAAACTGTTTTTT	CASSAVGGLINEKLFF
TRBJ1-2	13	TRBV9	-	TRBD1	TGTGCCAGCACCCGGACAGGGAACTATGGCTACACCTTC	CASTRTGNYGYTF
TRBJ2-7	16	TRBV15	-	-	TGTGCCACCAGCCCACGGGGGGGACAGGGAGACTACGAGCAGTACTTC	CATSPRGGQGDYEQYF
TRBJ2-7	14	TRBV7-8	-	-	TGTGCCAGCAGCTTAGAGCCAGCCTCCTACGAGCAGTACTTC	CASSLEPASYEQYF
TRBJ2-3	15	TRBV5-4	-	TRBD1	TGTGCCAGCAGCCCCGGGACAGGGAGCACAGATACGCAGTATTTT	CASSPGTGSTDTQYF
TRBJ2-2	15	TRBV9	once	-	TGTGCCAGCAGCGTAGCTCCGAGGAACACCGGGGAGCTGTTTTTT	CASSVAPRNTGELFF
TRBJ2-2	17	TRBV5-1	-	TRBD1	TGCGCCAGCACCTCCGGGGGGACAGGGGTTGGAACCGGGGAGCTGTTTTTT	CASTSGGTGVGTGELFF
TRBJ1-2	14	TRBV6-1	-	-	TGTGCCAGCAGTGAAGGCGGGGTTAACTATGGCTACACCTTC	CASSEGGVNYGYTF
TRBJ1-1	15	TRBV10-2	-	-	TGCGCCAGCAGTGAGTCGTTTGGGGGGAGCACTGAAGCTTTCTTT	CASSESFGGSTEAFF
TRBJ2-3	15	TRBV9	-	-	TGTGCCAGCAGCGTAGGGACCTCGAGGGGGGATACGCAGTATTTT	CASSVGTSRGDTQYF
TRBJ1-4	13	TRBV5-5	-	TRBD1	TGTGCCAGCGCTGCAGGGGGCATTGAAAAACTGTTTTTT	CASAAGGIEKLFF
TRBJ1-3	14	TRBV7-9	-	-	TGTGCCAGCAGCTTCGGGACACAAGGAAACACCATATATTTT	CASSFGTQGNTIYF
TRBJ2-5	13	TRBV5-5	-	-	TGTGCCAGCAGCGGGGACGGGTCGTGGACCCAGTACTTC	CASSGDGSWTQYF
TRBJ1-1	14	TRBV19	-	-	TGTGCCAGTACCCCCGAGGCCTGGAACACTGAAGCTTTCTTT	CASTPEAWNTEAFF
TRBJ1-2	12	TRBV27	-	-	TGTGCCAGCAGTCCCACCGGTGGCGGCTACACCTTC	CASSPTGGGYTF
TRBJ1-2	12	TRBV28	-	TRBD1	TGTGCCAGCACGGGACAGGGGTATGGCTACACCTTC	CASTGQGYGYTF
TRBJ2-1	15	TRBV5-1	-	TRBD2	TGCGCCAGCAGCCCCGTAGCGGGGACTTACAATGAGCAGTTCTTC	CASSPVAGTYNEQFF
TRBJ1-5	16	TRBV28	-	-	TGTGCCAGCAGTGAAGTCGGGACTGATAGCAATCAGCCCCAGCATTTT	CASSEVGTDSNQPQHF
TRBJ2-2	14	TRBV9	-	-	TGTGCCAGCAGCGGAGACTCAAGGACCGGGGAGCTGTTTTTT	CASSGDSRTGELFF
TRBJ1-5	13	TRBV30	once	TRBD1	TGTGCCTGGAGTACAGGGGGCGCGGGGCCCCAGCATTTT	CAWSTGGAGPQHF
TRBJ2-1	15	TRBV5-1	-	-	TGCGCCACCTCCCCCCGCGGGTTCTCCTACAATGAGCAGTTCTTC	CATSPRGFSYNEQFF
TRBJ1-3	16	TRBV2	-	-	TGTGCCAGCAGGGCCCCTCTTGGGGACTCTGGAAACACCATATATTTT	CASRAPLGDSGNTIYF